Each of the 26 T cell receptor beta chains below was sequenced from the same sample in a study of post-analysis software for immune sequencing data. Whole-study results and caveats: A handful of TRBV segments, including TRBV5-6, TRBV5-1 and TRBV20-1, were more frequent in patients than controls.

The antigens these receptors bind are not known. Unique molecular identifiers had been added to the TCR beta cDNA libraries. MiXCR was run by TCRdb on the PCR reads, yielding one entry per CDR3 protein. Altogether some 500,000 distinct CDR3 sequences are present, approximately 46% being singletons, with the ten largest covering 12%. The specimen sequenced was blood. The receptors come from a girl aged 5-17 years with multiple sclerosis.

This chain links TRBV20-1 with TRBJ2-3; TRBD2 is a possible D gene (7 bases). Deletions cut 4 bases from V and 6 bases from J, with 14 bases between. The CDR3 is 13 amino acids. The germline V gene has CDR1 DFQATT and CDR2 SNEGSKA (reference sequence). DNA of the CDR3: TGCAGTGCTATGTGGGGGGGCTGGGATACGCAGTATTTT. This gives the protein CSAMWGGWDTQYF.

The table lists this clonotype with a few counts. The rearrangement links TRBV20-1 to TRBJ2-3, with 10 bases aligning to TRBD1. The CDR3 has 15 amino acids. V gave up 3 bases and J gave up 1 base; unmatched junction bases: 4. Germline CDR1 is DFQATT and CDR2 is SNEGSKA (reference sequence). CDR3 amino acids: CSASSGTGGTDTQYF. As DNA, the CDR3 is TGCAGTGCTAGCTCCGGGACAGGGGGCACAGATACGCAGTATTTT.

The gene calls are TRBV7-9 and TRBJ2-7; tentatively, D is TRBD1 or TRBD2 (5 bases each). Trimming pared 4 bases from V and 5 bases from J, leaving 18 bases between. CDR1 and CDR2 (germline): SEHNR, FQNEAQ (reference sequence). This CDR3 has 15 residues. CDR3 coding DNA: TGTGCCAGCAGCTCCCCCCGGGACCCTCGCCACGAGCAGTACTTC. Translating gives CASSSPRDPRHEQYF.

The chain uses TRBV5-1 and TRBJ2-2, with a tentative D call TRBD2 (6 bases). V dropped 0 bases and J dropped 0 bases, with 12 bases sitting between them. CDR3 length: 17 residues. Germline loops: CDR1 SGHRS, CDR2 YFSETQ. The CDR3 DNA follows: TGCGCCAGCAGCTTGGTGTTGGGCGGGGCGAACACCGGGGAGCTGTTTTTT. Translated, it gives CASSLVLGGANTGELFF.

This clonotype was seen a few times. This chain uses TRBV12-3 or TRBV12-4 with TRBJ2-5; D gene ambiguous. The J call may not be correct, given that the DNA end is closer to TRBJ2-7. CDR3 length: 12 residues. The CDR3 sequence is CASSPRRPEQYF. CDR3 DNA sequence: TGTGCCAGCAGTCCTCGCAGGCCCGAGCAGTACTTC.

This chain connects TRBV20-1 to TRBJ2-2; 13 bases map to TRBD2. The germline V gene has CDR1 DFQATT and CDR2 SNEGSKA (reference sequence). Losses at the gene ends were 0 bases for V and 13 bases for J; bases not matched to a gene: 8. The CDR3 runs to 15 residues. CDR3 amino acids: CSARDAGTSGKGLFF. CDR3 nucleotides: TGCAGTGCTAGAGATGCCGGGACTAGCGGGAAGGGGCTGTTTTTT.

The rearrangement uses TRBV29-1 and TRBJ2-3, with 8 positions matching TRBD2. Germline loops: CDR1 SQVTM, CDR2 ANQGSEA. The ends lost 0 bases at V and 4 bases at J; junction bases unmatched: 6. The CDR3 has 15 residues. The CDR3 sequence: CSVEEGTRAADTQYF. CDR3 in DNA: TGCAGCGTTGAAGAGGGGACTAGAGCTGCAGATACGCAGTATTTT.

A few counts support this clonotype. The rearrangement links TRBV12-3 or TRBV12-4 to TRBJ2-5; tentative D call: TRBD1 (5 bases). The V end lost 6 bases, the J end lost 5 bases, and 10 bases lay between the germline ends. CDR3 size: 12 residues. The CDR3 bases are TGTGCCAGCAGCCGACAGATGGAGACCCAGTACTTC. Translated: CASSRQMETQYF.

Concerning this clonotype: It is likely a read error, because the conserved phenylalanine at the end of the CDR3 is missing. V gene TRBV5-4 combines with J gene TRBJ2-5; D gene ambiguous. The CDR3 consists of 14 residues. From germline, CDR1 is SGHNT and CDR2 YYREEE (reference sequence). V was cut by 0 bases and J by 5 bases, with 11 bases left in between. This CDR3 is CASSLGVGVETQYV. CDR3 DNA: TGTGCCAGCAGCTTGGGGGTTGGGGTGGAGACCCAGTACGTC.

The J gene is TRBJ2-7, the V gene TRBV29-1, with TRBD2 matching over 9 bases. The CDR3 runs to 13 residues. V lost 5 bases, J lost 4 bases, and 6 bases stayed unmatched. Germline loops: CDR1 SQVTM, CDR2 ANQGSEA. The CDR3: CSVRPSGTYEQYF. CDR3 DNA sequence: TGCAGCGTTCGTCCTAGCGGGACGTACGAGCAGTACTTC.

This clonotype is a singleton in its sample. The rearrangement uses TRBV5-6 and TRBJ1-2; the match to TRBD1 covers 8 bases. The CDR3 runs 14 residues. Germline CDR1 reads SGHDT; CDR2 reads YYEEEE. V lost 2 bases, J lost 6 bases, and 6 bases stayed unmatched. DNA of the CDR3: TGTGCCAGCAGCTTTCAGGACAGGGAGGATGGCTACACCTTC. This codes for CASSFQDREDGYTF. Supplemented by reference TRBV5-6 and TRBJ1-2, the full variable domain reads DAGVTQSPTHLIKTRGQQVTLRCSPKSGHDTVSWYQQALGQGPQFIFQYYEEEERQRGNFPDRFSGHQFPNYSSELNVNALLLGDSALYLCASSFQDREDGYTFGSGTRLTVV.

This clonotype was picked up a small number of times. J is TRBJ1-2 and V is TRBV27, with D unresolved. CDR3 length: 13 residues. The germline V and J ends were trimmed by 8 bases and 6 bases, with 16 bases remaining between them. From germline, CDR1 is MNHEY and CDR2 SMNVEV (reference sequence). CDR3 sequence reads: CASQSRTRDGYTF. The CDR3 DNA reads TGTGCCAGCCAAAGCCGGACCCGTGATGGCTACACCTTC.

V and J are TRBV20-1 and TRBJ1-6, with D possibly matching TRBD1 (6 bases). V was shortened by 2 bases and J by 7 bases, with 9 bases between the two germline ends. The CDR3 length is 13 residues. Germline CDR1 and CDR2: DFQATT and SNEGSKA (reference sequence). CDR3 region: CSARRDTNSPLHF. The CDR3 region has the DNA TGCAGTGCTAGAAGGGACACCAATTCACCCCTCCACTTT.

This rearrangement joins TRBV18 to TRBJ2-1; 7 positions match TRBD2. This CDR3 is 16 amino acids long. Trimming cost V 5 bases and J 2 bases; bases outside gene matches: 9. The germline V gene has CDR1 KGHSH and CDR2 LQKENI. CDR3 DNA: TGTGCCAGCTCAGGGGGAAGCGGGGTTGCCTACAATGAGCAGTTCTTC. Residues: CASSGGSGVAYNEQFF.

The chain couples TRBV4-1 to TRBJ2-7; no reliable D call. The CDR3 sequence is 16 residues long. With 0 bases removed from V and 2 bases from J, the gap between germline ends came to 14 bases. Germline V CDR1 and CDR2: MGHRA, YSYEKL. CDR3 coding DNA: TGCGCCAGCAGCCAAGATGTCCCAGCGAGAGCCTACGAGCAGTACTTC. Its protein product is CASSQDVPARAYEQYF.

The rearrangement joins TRBV12-3 or TRBV12-4 to TRBJ2-5; no reliable D call. Trimming left V 5 bases short and J 5 bases short, with 12 bases between. There are 13 residues in the CDR3. The CDR3 sequence: CASSPPAKETQYF. CDR3 nucleotide sequence: TGTGCCAGCAGTCCCCCAGCGAAGGAGACCCAGTACTTC.

This clonotype has only a few counts. J is TRBJ2-1 and V is TRBV7-2; TRBD2 matches at 11 bases. The V and J ends lost 6 bases and 0 bases, in that order; junction bases with no gene match: 10. Germline V gene lookup returns CDR1 SGHTA and CDR2 FQGNSA. CDR3 size: 18 residues. The CDR3 DNA sequence: TGTGCCAGCAGTCCTAGCGGGAGGTACCTTAGCTCCTACAATGAGCAGTTCTTC. This encodes CASSPSGRYLSSYNEQFF.

This clonotype has just a few counts. The chain carries TRBV12-3 or TRBV12-4 and TRBJ2-7; D may be TRBD2 (6 bases). The V gene lost 7 bases and the J gene lost 6 bases, with 16 bases spanning the gap. CDR3 length equals 13 residues. Here the CDR3 reads CASTLSGASEQYF. The CDR3 DNA reads as TGTGCCAGCACCCTTAGCGGAGCCTCCGAGCAGTACTTC.

The chain recombines TRBV20-1 with TRBJ2-1, with 7 nucleotides matching TRBD2. The germline CDR1 and CDR2 sequences are DFQATT and SNEGSKA (reference sequence). This CDR3 spans 13 amino acids. V shed 7 bases and J 10 bases; nucleotides not matched to a gene: 13. The CDR3 reads CSVKLPSGGEQFF. The CDR3, as DNA: TGCAGTGTGAAACTGCCTTCGGGAGGAGAGCAGTTCTTC.

The V gene is TRBV6-6, the J gene TRBJ2-7, with D unclear. The CDR3 extends over 15 amino acids. CDR1 and CDR2 (germline): MNHNY, SVGAGI (reference sequence). With 6 bases removed from V and 2 bases from J, the gap between germline ends came to 17 bases. Here the CDR3 reads CASRERVLGAYEQYF. The DNA for the CDR3 is TGTGCCAGCAGAGAAAGGGTCTTAGGCGCCTACGAGCAGTACTTC.

The CDR3 loop is CASSRSGTGVREQYF. The CDR3 DNA reads TGTGCCAGCAGCCGTTCAGGGACAGGGGTAAGGGAGCAGTACTTC. The rearrangement links TRBV28 to TRBJ2-4; TRBD1 matches 10 bases. The length of the CDR3 is 15 residues. The V and J ends lost 6 bases and 13 bases, in that order; junction bases with no gene match: 15. Per the germline V gene, CDR1 is MDHEN and CDR2 is SYDVKM.

This rearrangement joins TRBV4-2 to TRBJ2-6; the D is unclear. The CDR3 covers 16 residues. Germline V gene data show CDR1 as LGHNA and CDR2 as YNFKEQ. The V end lost 2 bases, the J end lost 6 bases, and 14 bases lay between the germline ends. DNA for the CDR3: TGTGCCAGCAGCCAACCCCTCACTTGCTTGGCCAACGTCCTGACTTTC. Protein product: CASSQPLTCLANVLTF.

This chain links TRBV28 with TRBJ2-7; tentative D call: TRBD1 (6 bases). The CDR3 length is 12 residues. CDR1 and CDR2 (germline): MDHEN, SYDVKM. Trimming stripped 2 bases from V and 5 bases from J, with 7 bases between. The CDR3 nucleotides read TGTGCCAGCAGTTTAGGGGGCCACGAGCAGTACTTC. It translates to CASSLGGHEQYF.

This clonotype occurred a few times. The chain combines TRBV11-2 with TRBJ2-1; D uncertain. Germline V CDR1 and CDR2: SGHAT, FQNNGV. Trimming stripped 4 bases from V and 0 bases from J, with 7 bases between. The CDR3 is 14 amino acids. The CDR3 spells CASSYETSYNEQFF. The CDR3 DNA follows: TGTGCCAGCAGCTATGAAACCTCCTACAATGAGCAGTTCTTC. Combining the CDR3 with reference TRBV11-2 and TRBJ2-1 gives the whole variable domain EAGVAQSPRYKIIEKRQSVAFWCNPISGHATLYWYQQILGQGPKLLIQFQNNGVVDDSQLPKDRFSAERLKGVDSTLKIQPAKLEDSAVYLCASSYETSYNEQFFGPGTRLTVL.

This clonotype was seen more than once but under ten times. V usage is TRBV12-3 or TRBV12-4 and J usage is TRBJ2-3; the match to TRBD2 covers 12 bases. V dropped 0 bases and J dropped 4; count of bases not matched to a gene: 8. The CDR3 is made up of 18 amino acids. CDR3 bases: TGTGCCAGCAGTTTAGCGCCCCGACTAGCGGGAGTGGCAGATACGCAGTATTTT. Its protein product is CASSLAPRLAGVADTQYF.

V gene TRBV28 combines with J gene TRBJ2-6; weak D call: TRBD2 (6 bases). CDR1 and CDR2 (germline): MDHEN, SYDVKM. The CDR3 extends over 18 amino acids. Trimming removed 5 bases at V and 4 bases at J, with 21 bases between. The CDR3 DNA is TGTGCCAGCAGTCTACCGTCCGGTGGGGGGAGAGGGGCCAACGTCCTGACTTTC. It yields the protein CASSLPSGGGRGANVLTF.